Listed below are T cell receptor beta chains from one sample, sequenced in a study of cytomegalovirus exposure and HLA in healthy donors. Method: immunoSEQ multiplex PCR; TCRdb's copy keeps in-frame clones and lacks some. Among 110,000 or so clones listed, over 60% were seen once. Sequencing was done on a sample of PBMCs. These receptors originate from a man aged 35 to 55 in good health and CMV-seropositive. Both conserved end residues are part of each CDR3. D genes are given only for firm matches. A row's size may be missing; if present it is once, few, many or a size class.

V gene,CDR3 length,clone size,J gene,D gene,CDR3 protein,CDR3 DNA
TRBV7-2,13,-,TRBJ1-2,TRBD1,CASSLDRAAGYTF,TGTGCCAGCAGCCTCGACAGGGCGGCTGGCTACACCTTC
TRBV7-2,14,-,TRBJ1-2,-,CASSTRGTNYGYTF,TGTGCCAGCAGCACGCGCGGGACTAACTATGGCTACACCTTC
TRBV6-5,13,-,TRBJ1-5,-,CASRQGWGQPQHF,TGTGCCAGCAGACAGGGTTGGGGTCAGCCCCAGCATTTT
TRBV7-9,13,-,TRBJ2-7,-,CASSRTTTDEQYF,TGTGCCAGCAGCAGAACAACTACGGACGAGCAGTACTTC
TRBV6-1,11,-,TRBJ2-3,-,CASSVPDTQYF,TGTGCCAGCAGCGTCCCAGATACGCAGTATTTT
TRBV2,14,-,TRBJ1-4,TRBD1,CASKGAGANEKLFF,TGTGCCAGCAAGGGGGCAGGGGCTAATGAAAAACTGTTTTTT
TRBV29-1,15,-,TRBJ2-6,TRBD1,CSAGDRASGANGLTF,TGCAGCGCCGGGGACAGGGCGTCGGGGGCCAACGGCCTGACTTTC
TRBV5-1,15,-,TRBJ2-5,TRBD2,CASSTEIAGGETQYF,TGCGCCAGCAGCACGGAGATAGCGGGGGGAGAGACCCAGTACTTC
TRBV5-4,15,-,TRBJ2-1,TRBD2,CASSHLAGGTNEQFF,TGTGCCAGCAGCCACTTAGCGGGAGGGACGAATGAGCAGTTCTTC
TRBV5-1,15,-,TRBJ1-6,TRBD1,CASSLGQGAYSPLHF,TGCGCCAGCAGCTTAGGACAGGGGGCTTATTCACCCCTCCACTTT
TRBV7-9,17,-,TRBJ2-2,-,CASSLEAGHRNTGELFF,TGTGCCAGCAGCTTAGAAGCGGGACATAGGAACACCGGGGAGCTGTTTTTT
TRBV28,14,-,TRBJ1-3,TRBD1,CASLRTGVGNTIYF,TGTGCCAGCCTAAGGACAGGGGTAGGAAACACCATATATTTT
TRBV2,16,-,TRBJ1-1,TRBD1,CASRQTGTGGASGAFF,TGTGCCAGCAGGCAAACCGGGACAGGGGGCGCCTCGGGGGCTTTCTTT
TRBV5-6,15,-,TRBJ2-1,TRBD2,CASRTLAGGDNEQFF,TGTGCCAGCAGGACCCTAGCGGGGGGTGACAATGAGCAGTTCTTC
TRBV9,14,few,TRBJ2-2,-,CASSPGMNTGELFF,TGTGCCAGCAGCCCGGGGATGAACACCGGGGAGCTGTTTTTT
TRBV11-2,12,-,TRBJ1-6,-,CASSPARSPLHF,TGTGCCAGCAGCCCAGCGAGATCACCCCTCCACTTT
TRBV19,15,-,TRBJ1-5,-,CASSIHRHSNQPQHF,TGTGCCAGTAGTATTCACAGGCATAGCAATCAGCCCCAGCATTTT